Below, one T cell receptor (beta chain) is given with its context. The target of this receptor is not known. No base quality values were provided; no much bigger clone lies one nucleotide off. This entry comes from a study of control samples from healthy donors and cancer patients (dated by TCRdb to the early 2020s). The library was prepared using the immunoSEQ multiplex PCR assay. The source is immuneACCESS, and TCRdb retained only in-frame sequences with V and J called. Part of the clones is not carried over; for the studies checked, unresolved V genes explain less than half of this, and the remainder is unexplained. The sample yields 130,000 or so clones; approximately 94% were counted once. Approximately 14% of the sample is held by the ten biggest clonotypes. This TCR was sampled from a man in his forties or fifties in good health. The sample comprised blood.

The DNA is TGTGCCAGCAGCACGCCGACGGGCGGAACTGAAGCTTTCTTT. Its protein is CASSTPTGGTEAFF. Recombination joined TRBV16 with TRBJ1-1, with no reliable assignment of the D segment. Reading from cysteine to phenylalanine, the CDR3 counts 14 amino acids. Solely the CDR3 DNA is kept, with 42 bases framed from the first base. As encoded in the germline V gene, CDR1 is KGHSY while CDR2 is FQNENV. V is pared back by 5 bases and J by 5 bases, with 15 bases lying between the germline termini.